Below, one TCR beta chain is given with its context. Antigen: not known. Sequenced with the Oncomine TCR Beta short-read assay was DNA taken from cultured CD4+ T cells. After culture, CD4+ T cells served as the source for genomic DNA extraction. TCRdb re-called the PCR reads through MiXCR, storing one row per CDR3 protein. The sample gives approximately 9,800 distinct CDR3 sequences, roughly 33% of which show up once; 20% to 25% is in the top ten. This entry belongs to a study of vaccination and CD4 T cells after COVID-19. Study as a whole: Median time from second vaccine dose to sampling was roughly 72 days (14 to 241).

The CDR3 is made up of 18 amino acids. Trimming removed 4 bases from V and 1 base from J; junction bases left unmatched: 11. Germline CDR1 reads LNHDA; CDR2 reads SQIVND (reference sequence). Treatment: roughly 11-day PBMC culture with coronavirus spike peptide pools or control peptides (ViraFEST assay). Samples of CD4+ T cells were obtained from the unexposed donor before the COVID-19 pandemic (2011-2018). First, ViraFEST expanded antigen-specific T cells with peptide pools, and next it sequenced the TCRs. Culture conditions combined about 2 million PBMCs per well with about 9 IU/ml IL-2 and roughly 10 ug/ml peptide pools. Probes of unexposed-donor CD4+ T cells used SARS-CoV-2 S/N and four cold-coronavirus spikes (cells permitting).

The chain recombines TRBV19 with TRBJ2-1, with TRBD1 identical over 9 bases. This receptor was identified in a human donor in good health. Sequenced input: CD4+ T cells from blood, cultured in vitro. CDR3 in amino acids: CASSTMTGGGKSYNEQFF. The CDR3 nucleotides read TGTGCCAGTAGTACAATGACAGGGGGGGGAAAGTCCTACAATGAGCAGTTCTTC. The variable domain in full, completed from reference TRBV19 and TRBJ2-1, reads DGGITQSPKYLFRKEGQNVTLSCEQNLNHDAMYWYRQDPGQGLRLIYYSQIVNDFQKGDIAEGYSVSREKKESFPLTVTSAQKNPTAFYLCASSTMTGGGKSYNEQFFGPGTRLTVL.